This TCR beta chain emerged from a study of technical replicates of blood from a few donors. The assay was immunoSEQ multiplex PCR, and TCRdb's table has in-frame clones only and misses some. The table includes approximately 52,000 clones, roughly 90% detected once. Germline assignment: CDR1 SGHTS and CDR2 YDEGEE. Trimming left V 2 bases short and J 1 base short, with 6 bases between. The CDR3 loop spans 13 amino acids. Sequencing input: PBMCs. This receptor was taken from a human donor in good health. Some clones in this sample may be carry-over from other donors' samples. The rearrangement joins TRBV5-8 to TRBJ1-1; no clear D. CDR3 bases: TGTGCCAGCAGCTTACTTAAGAACACTGAAGCTTTCTTT. It specifies CASSLLKNTEAFF.